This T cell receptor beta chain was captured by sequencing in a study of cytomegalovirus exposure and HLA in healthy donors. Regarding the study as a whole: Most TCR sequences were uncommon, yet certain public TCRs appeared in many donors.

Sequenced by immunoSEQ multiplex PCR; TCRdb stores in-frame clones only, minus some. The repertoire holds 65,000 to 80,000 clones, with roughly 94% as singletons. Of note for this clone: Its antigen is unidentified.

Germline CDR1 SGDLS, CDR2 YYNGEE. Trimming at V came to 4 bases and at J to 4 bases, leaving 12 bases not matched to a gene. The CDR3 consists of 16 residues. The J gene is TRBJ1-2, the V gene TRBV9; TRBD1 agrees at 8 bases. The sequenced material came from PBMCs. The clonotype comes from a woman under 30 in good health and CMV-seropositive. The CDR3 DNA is TGTGCCAGCAGCCCTCAACCGGACAGGGCGCTCTATGGCTACACCTTC. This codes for CASSPQPDRALYGYTF.